The clone carrying this T cell receptor beta chain was seen more than once but under ten times. Its antigen is not known. TCRdb re-called the RT-PCR reads through MiXCR, storing one row per CDR3 protein. The table lists fewer than 700,000 distinct CDR3 sequences, 13% of them singletons. These data come from a study of response to subunit inactivated influenza vaccine. Study results and caveats: New T cells are recruited in small numbers by each seasonal influenza vaccination, according to the authors' suggestion.

V shed 0 bases and J shed 0 bases, with 8 bases lying between them. Germline CDR1 is MGHRA and CDR2 is YSYEKL. The CDR3 is 15 residues long. The source was PBMCs from blood, collected 40 to 50 days after vaccination. The rearrangement uses TRBV4-1 and TRBJ1-1; D call uncertain. This sequence was found in a middle-aged man who received an inactivated influenza vaccine. The CDR3, as DNA: TGCGCCAGCAGCCAAGATCGCGAACTGAACACTGAAGCTTTCTTT. It yields the protein CASSQDRELNTEAFF.